The 28 T cell receptor beta chains below were found in one sample sequenced in a study of shared clonotypes between healthy human individuals. Sequenced by immunoSEQ multiplex PCR; TCRdb stores in-frame clones only, minus some. Of a few million clones listed, 85% to 95% were seen once; the top ten hold 0.39%. Sequences were obtained from naive CD4+ T cells from PBMCs. Subset specified: CD45RA+ positively selected. All receptors come from a man between 18 and 29 years old in good health. Some clones in this sample may be carry-over from other donors' samples.

This chain connects TRBV28 to TRBJ1-5; maybe TRBD1 (5 bases). Trimming removed 7 bases from V and 2 bases from J, with 9 bases in between. The CDR3 is 13 amino acids. Per germline, CDR1 MDHEN and CDR2 SYDVKM. CDR3 sequence (DNA): TGTGCCAGCACCATGACAGGCAATCAGCCCCAGCATTTT. As protein: CASTMTGNQPQHF.

The rearrangement uses TRBV6-1 and TRBJ1-1; 7 nucleotides align to TRBD1. The junction had 7 bases not matched to a gene; V was cut back by 1 base and J by 5 bases. The CDR3 contains 15 residues. Germline CDR1 reads MNHNS; CDR2 reads SASEGT. In DNA, the CDR3 is TGTGCCAGCAGTGAAGTAAGGGGGCTGAGGACTGAAGCTTTCTTT. It yields the protein CASSEVRGLRTEAFF.

This sequence joins TRBV6-5 and TRBJ2-5; weak D call: TRBD1 (5 bases). The length of the CDR3 is 14 residues. The V end lost 2 bases, the J end lost 4 bases, and 11 bases lay between the germline ends. The germline gives CDR1 MNHEY, CDR2 SVGAGI. The CDR3 DNA reads as TGTGCCAGCAGTTACCCGGCAGGGTCAGAGACCCAGTACTTC. It translates to CASSYPAGSETQYF.

This sequence joins TRBV11-2 and TRBJ2-3, with TRBD2 as a possible D gene (6 bases). Germline CDR1 is SGHAT and CDR2 is FQNNGV. The CDR3 length is 16 residues. Trimming pared 3 bases from V and 1 base from J, leaving 14 bases between. The CDR3 DNA is TGTGCCAGCAGCTTCTCTAGTTCGGGAGGCACAGATACGCAGTATTTT. It translates to CASSFSSSGGTDTQYF.

This clone was recorded a few times. Additional DNA sequences in this sample encode the identical CDR3. The gene calls are TRBV7-9 and TRBJ2-2; D call uncertain. This CDR3 has 10 amino acids. The germline V gene encodes CDR1 SEHNR and CDR2 FQNEAQ (reference sequence). The V end lost 6 bases, the J end lost 5 bases, and 1 base lay between the germline ends. The CDR3 is CASSTGELFF. CDR3 sequence (DNA): TGTGCCAGCAGTACCGGGGAGCTGTTTTTT.

J is TRBJ2-6 and V is TRBV4-1, with D unresolved. Trimming pared 5 bases from V and 1 base from J, leaving 9 bases between. CDR3 size: 15 residues. Germline CDR1 and CDR2: MGHRA and YSYEKL. The CDR3 reads CASSSRISGANVLTF. DNA for the CDR3: TGCGCCAGCAGCTCGAGGATTTCTGGGGCCAACGTCCTGACTTTC.

The gene calls are TRBV6-5 and TRBJ2-3; the match to TRBD2 covers 10 bases. CDR3 length equals 14 residues. Germline V gene sequence: CDR1 MNHEY, CDR2 SVGAGI. The V gene end was trimmed by 6 bases and the J gene end by 3 bases; junction bases not matched to a gene: 3. The CDR3 nucleotides read TGTGCCAGCAGACAACTAGCGGGAACAGATACGCAGTATTTT. It is translated as CASRQLAGTDTQYF.

V is TRBV7-9 and J is TRBJ2-1, with 9 bases fitting TRBD2. The V and J ends lost 5 bases and 6 bases, in that order; junction bases with no gene match: 8. The CDR3 runs 15 residues. The germline V gene encodes CDR1 SEHNR and CDR2 FQNEAQ (reference sequence). The CDR3: CASSPQRGRANEQFF. The CDR3 coding sequence is TGTGCCAGCAGCCCTCAGCGCGGGAGGGCCAATGAGCAGTTCTTC.

The chain joins TRBV2 to TRBJ2-3, with D perhaps matching TRBD2 (7 bases). Looked up from germline, CDR1 is SNHLY and CDR2 is FYNNEI. The CDR3 has 16 residues. Trimming cost V 1 base and J 6 bases, with 17 bases left between them. CDR3 sequence: CASSEGLGGRGDTQYF. The CDR3 nucleotides are TGTGCCAGCAGTGAAGGACTCGGGGGGCGCGGGGATACGCAGTATTTT.

This clone was seen a single time. The CDR3 DNA sequence: TGCAGCGTGGCCGGGGCAGTCAATCAGCCCCAGCATTTT. Translation: CSVAGAVNQPQHF. This chain joins TRBV29-1 and TRBJ1-5; D may be TRBD1 (5 bases). This CDR3 comprises 13 residues. The V gene's germline CDR1 is SQVTM and CDR2 ANQGSEA. Trimming took off 6 bases at V and 3 bases at J, with 12 bases between the two ends.

The rearrangement uses TRBV6-1 and TRBJ1-2; the D is unclear. The V and J ends lost 1 base and 5 bases respectively, with 8 bases between them. Germline V gene lookup returns CDR1 MNHNS and CDR2 SASEGT. The CDR3 is made up of 13 amino acids. The CDR3 nucleotides read TGTGCCAGCAGTGAAGAACTGGTTTATGGCTACACCTTC. Encoded protein: CASSEELVYGYTF.

The CDR3 sequence: CSVGPQANQPQHF. The CDR3 DNA is TGCAGCGTTGGTCCCCAGGCAAATCAGCCCCAGCATTTT. The chain is built from TRBV29-1 and TRBJ1-5; D remains ambiguous. CDR1 and CDR2 from the germline V gene are SQVTM and ANQGSEA. This CDR3 is 13 amino acids long. The V gene lost 4 bases and the J gene lost 4 bases, with 11 bases spanning the gap.

This chain joins TRBV10-3 and TRBJ1-5; no definite D call. The CDR3 consists of 13 residues. Germline V gene sequence: CDR1 ENHRY, CDR2 SYGVKD. V was clipped by 2 bases and J by 7 bases, with 9 bases between them. As DNA, the CDR3 is TGTGCCATCAGTGAGCGGAGTGGGCAGCCCCAGCATTTT. Encoded protein: CAISERSGQPQHF.

V and J are TRBV7-2 and TRBJ2-7, with 12 nucleotides matching TRBD2. V dropped 0 bases and J dropped 9; count of bases not matched to a gene: 6. Germline loops: CDR1 SGHTA, CDR2 FQGNSA. This CDR3 comprises 15 residues. The DNA of the CDR3 is TGTGCCAGCAGCTTAGCCGGGACTAGCGGGCTGTGGCAGTACTTC. This sequence encodes CASSLAGTSGLWQYF.

The chain couples TRBV30 to TRBJ2-1; no firm D call. The CDR3 covers 14 residues. CDR1 GTSNPN and CDR2 SVGIG come from the germline V gene (reference sequence). V gave up 5 bases and J gave up 10 bases, with 21 bases separating them. The CDR3 sequence is CAWGRNLAGPEQFF. DNA of the CDR3: TGTGCCTGGGGGCGAAATTTGGCAGGCCCGGAGCAGTTCTTC. Drawing the rest from reference TRBV30 and TRBJ2-1, the complete variable domain is SQTIHQWPATLVQPVGSPLSLECTVEGTSNPNLYWYRQAAGRGLQLLFYSVGIGQISSEVPQNLSASRPQDRQFILSSKKLLLSDSGFYLCAWGRNLAGPEQFFGPGTRLTVL.

V usage is TRBV9 and J usage is TRBJ2-2; D gene unclear. CDR3 length: 14 amino acids. The germline gives CDR1 SGDLS, CDR2 YYNGEE. V was trimmed by 4 bases and J by 4 bases, leaving 11 bases between them. The CDR3 loop is CASSPRQFTGELFF. The DNA of the CDR3 is TGTGCCAGCAGCCCTCGTCAATTCACCGGGGAGCTGTTTTTT.

This clone was counted only a few times. The chain carries TRBV21-1 and TRBJ1-5; the DNA was not compared with TRBD1, the D call given in the table. TRBV21-1 is shown as a pseudogene. This CDR3 has 10 amino acids. This chain's CDR3 is CASSTRDRHF. DNA for the CDR3: TGTGCCAGCAGTACCCGGGACAGACATTTT.

There are a few counts of this clone. The chain is built from TRBV20-1 and TRBJ2-7; D possibly uses TRBD1 or TRBD2 (5 bases each). The CDR3 spans 11 residues. Trimming removed 6 bases at V and 6 bases at J, with 12 bases between. The germline V gene has CDR1 DFQATT and CDR2 SNEGSKA (reference sequence). Written as DNA, the CDR3 is TGCAGTGCCAGTGGGGGAATCGAGCAGTACTTC. Its protein is CSASGGIEQYF.

This clone was observed a few times. Other DNA sequences in this specimen translate into the identical CDR3. CDR3: CASSYSGGNTEAFF. Here the CDR3 DNA reads TGTGCCAGCAGTTACTCGGGGGGGAACACTGAAGCTTTCTTT. This chain uses TRBV6-5 with TRBJ1-1, with D possibly matching TRBD1 (5 bases). The germline V gene encodes CDR1 MNHEY and CDR2 SVGAGI. The V end was cut by 0 bases, the J end by 1 base, with 6 bases between. The CDR3 loop spans 14 amino acids.

The chain recombines TRBV28 with TRBJ2-7; TRBD1 matches 7 bases. Germline CDR1 is MDHEN and CDR2 is SYDVKM. The CDR3 consists of 15 residues. V lost 6 bases, J lost 7 bases, and 15 bases stayed unmatched. CDR3: CASRRGPMSLREQYF. The CDR3 bases are TGTGCCAGCAGAAGGGGGCCCATGTCCCTTAGGGAGCAGTACTTC.

This clone came up once. The chain couples TRBV4-2 to TRBJ2-3; D unclear. CDR1 and CDR2 (germline): LGHNA, YNFKEQ. Trimming left V 0 bases short and J 0 bases short, with 13 bases between. The length of the CDR3 is 17 residues. The CDR3 DNA follows: TGTGCCAGCAGCCAAGATCTGCCAGCGCCTAGCACAGATACGCAGTATTTT. Its translation: CASSQDLPAPSTDTQYF.

V usage is TRBV5-6 and J usage is TRBJ2-7, with D perhaps matching TRBD2 (5 bases). Germline CDR1 reads SGHDT; CDR2 reads YYEEEE. The V and J ends lost 1 base and 2 bases respectively, with 7 bases between them. CDR3 size: 13 residues. The CDR3 nucleotides read TGTGCCAGCAGCTTGAGGGAGACCTACGAGCAGTACTTC. Amino acids: CASSLRETYEQYF.

J is TRBJ2-1 and V is TRBV27, with D possibly being TRBD1 (7 bases). V lost 6 bases, J lost 4 bases, and 16 bases lay in between. CDR3 length equals 15 residues. Looked up from germline, CDR1 is MNHEY and CDR2 is SMNVEV (reference sequence). The CDR3 spells CASSIDRDLYNEQFF. The CDR3 nucleotides read TGTGCCAGCAGCATTGACAGGGACTTATACAATGAGCAGTTCTTC.

V and J are TRBV11-2 and TRBJ2-2; D possibly corresponds to TRBD1 (5 bases). This CDR3 spans 18 amino acids. The germline CDR1 and CDR2 sequences are SGHAT and FQNNGV. V lost 5 bases to trimming and J lost 2 bases, with 21 bases between them. The CDR3, as DNA: TGTGCCAGCAGCGGGGAAACAATGGGTGGACAAAACACCGGGGAGCTGTTTTTT. This translates into CASSGETMGGQNTGELFF. The full variable domain, rest sourced from reference TRBV11-2 and TRBJ2-2, is EAGVAQSPRYKIIEKRQSVAFWCNPISGHATLYWYQQILGQGPKLLIQFQNNGVVDDSQLPKDRFSAERLKGVDSTLKIQPAKLEDSAVYLCASSGETMGGQNTGELFFGEGSRLTVL.

This sequence joins TRBV5-6 and TRBJ1-1; 7 bases map to TRBD1. With 4 bases clipped from V and 4 bases from J, the junction kept 7 bases outside the gene matches. The germline CDR1 and CDR2 sequences are SGHDT and YYEEEE. The CDR3 length is 14 residues. CDR3 nucleotides: TGTGCCAGCAGCCGACAGGGTCGAGGCACTGAAGCTTTCTTT. The encoded protein is CASSRQGRGTEAFF. Filled out from reference TRBV5-6 and TRBJ1-1, the complete variable domain reads DAGVTQSPTHLIKTRGQQVTLRCSPKSGHDTVSWYQQALGQGPQFIFQYYEEEERQRGNFPDRFSGHQFPNYSSELNVNALLLGDSALYLCASSRQGRGTEAFFGQGTRLTVV.

This chain uses TRBV10-3 with TRBJ1-5, with a weak D call TRBD1 (6 bases). CDR1 and CDR2 (germline): ENHRY, SYGVKD. The length of the CDR3 is 14 residues. Trimming took off 6 bases at V and 7 bases at J, with 16 bases between the two ends. CDR3: CAIRGETGYQPQHF. CDR3 nucleotides: TGTGCCATCAGGGGCGAAACAGGGTACCAGCCCCAGCATTTT.

The gene calls are TRBV5-1 and TRBJ1-1; possibly TRBD1 for D (6 bases). V lost 1 base, J lost 6 bases, and 13 bases lay in between. The CDR3 consists of 14 residues. The V gene's germline CDR1 is SGHRS and CDR2 YFSETQ. In nucleotides, the CDR3 is TGCGCCAGCAGCTTGCTTGGGGGGCCTGCTGAAGCTTTCTTT. It yields the protein CASSLLGGPAEAFF.

DNA for the CDR3: TGCGCCAGCAGCCCCAGTAGCGGCGGATCCTACGAGCAGTACTTC. As protein: CASSPSSGGSYEQYF. This chain connects TRBV4-1 to TRBJ2-7, with D possibly TRBD2 on 6 matching bases. With 4 bases removed from V and 1 base from J, the gap between germline ends came to 14 bases. The CDR3 extends over 15 amino acids. The germline gives CDR1 MGHRA, CDR2 YSYEKL.